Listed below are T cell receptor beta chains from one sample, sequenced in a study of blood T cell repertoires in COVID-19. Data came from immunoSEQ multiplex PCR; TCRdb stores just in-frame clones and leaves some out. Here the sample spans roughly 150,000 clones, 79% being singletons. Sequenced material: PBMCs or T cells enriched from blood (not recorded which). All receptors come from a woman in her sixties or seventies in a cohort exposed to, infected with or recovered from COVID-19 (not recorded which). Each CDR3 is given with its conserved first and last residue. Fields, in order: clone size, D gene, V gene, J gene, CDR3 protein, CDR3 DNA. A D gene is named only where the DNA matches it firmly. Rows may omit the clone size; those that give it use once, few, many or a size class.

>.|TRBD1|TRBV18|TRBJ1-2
CASSPNLDRGHGYTF
TGTGCCAGCTCACCTAATCTGGACAGGGGCCATGGCTACACCTTC
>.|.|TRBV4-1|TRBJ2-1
CASSQDVADSYNEQFF
TGCGCCAGCAGCCAAGATGTGGCGGACTCCTACAATGAGCAGTTCTTC
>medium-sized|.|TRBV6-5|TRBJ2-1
CASSYSSSSYNEQFF
TGTGCCAGCAGTTACTCGTCTAGCTCCTACAATGAGCAGTTCTTC
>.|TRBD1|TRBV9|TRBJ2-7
CASSPGTGEFYEQYF
TGTGCCAGCAGCCCCGGGACAGGGGAGTTCTACGAGCAGTACTTC
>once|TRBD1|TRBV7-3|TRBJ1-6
CASSSTGTGGSPLHF
TGTGCCAGCAGTTCAACCGGGACAGGGGGTTCACCCCTCCACTTT
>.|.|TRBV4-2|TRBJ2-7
CASSQDAQGRLEQYF
TGTGCCAGCAGCCAAGACGCACAGGGGAGGCTCGAGCAGTACTTC
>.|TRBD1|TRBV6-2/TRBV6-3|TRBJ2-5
CASSYSILRGRSEETQYF
TGTGCCAGCAGTTACAGCATTTTAAGGGGGCGCAGTGAAGAGACCCAGTACTTC
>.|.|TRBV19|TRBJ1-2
CASSRRDGGLDGYTF
TGTGCCAGTAGCCGCCGGGACGGGGGATTAGATGGCTACACCTTC
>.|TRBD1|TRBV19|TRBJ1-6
CASTILGTGNSPLHF
TGTGCCAGTACCATTCTCGGGACAGGGAATTCACCCCTCCACTTT
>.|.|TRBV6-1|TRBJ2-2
CASSTQGSTPGELFF
TGTGCCAGCAGTACCCAGGGTTCGACCCCCGGGGAGCTGTTTTTT
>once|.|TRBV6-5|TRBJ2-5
CASSRGTTPQETQYF
TGTGCCAGCAGTCGCGGGACGACCCCCCAAGAGACCCAGTACTTC
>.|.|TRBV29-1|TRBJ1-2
CSVEEAGDGYTF
TGCAGCGTTGAAGAGGCCGGGGATGGCTACACCTTC
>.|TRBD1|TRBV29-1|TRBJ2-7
CSVGDRFYEQYF
TGCAGCGTCGGGGACAGGTTCTACGAGCAGTACTTC
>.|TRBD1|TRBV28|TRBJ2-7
CASSGDRAYEQYF
TGTGCCAGCAGTGGGGACAGGGCCTACGAGCAGTACTTC
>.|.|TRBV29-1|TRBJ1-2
CSVDIGSGEFYTF
TGCAGCGTTGATATCGGCTCGGGAGAGTTTTACACCTTC
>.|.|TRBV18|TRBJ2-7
CASSPGPQGTYEQYF
TGTGCCAGCTCACCGGGTCCCCAGGGTACCTACGAGCAGTACTTC
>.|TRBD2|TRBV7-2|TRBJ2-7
CASSLEGLSGDEQYF
TGTGCCAGCAGCTTAGAGGGTCTTAGCGGGGACGAGCAGTACTTC
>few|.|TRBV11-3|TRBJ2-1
CASSLVSAGYNEQFF
TGTGCCAGCAGCTTAGTGTCGGCGGGCTACAATGAGCAGTTCTTC
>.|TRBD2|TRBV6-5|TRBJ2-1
CASSLTSVPPDEQFF
TGTGCCAGCAGCCTTACTAGCGTCCCCCCGGATGAGCAGTTCTTC
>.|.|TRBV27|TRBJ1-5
CASSHGQSNQPQHF
TGTGCCAGCAGCCACGGACAGAGCAATCAGCCCCAGCATTTT
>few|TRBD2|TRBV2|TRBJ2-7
CASKRPSGTYEQYF
TGTGCCAGCAAGCGTCCTAGCGGAACCTACGAGCAGTACTTC
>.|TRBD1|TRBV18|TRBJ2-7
CASSVGQGSYEQYF
TGTGCCAGCTCTGTGGGACAGGGCTCCTACGAGCAGTACTTC
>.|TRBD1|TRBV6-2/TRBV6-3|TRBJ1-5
CASSRTGGNQPQHF
TGTGCCAGCAGTCGGACAGGAGGCAATCAGCCCCAGCATTTT
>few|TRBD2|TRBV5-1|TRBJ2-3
CASSLEGSGRADTQYF
TGCGCCAGCAGCTTGGAAGGTAGCGGGAGGGCAGATACGCAGTATTTT
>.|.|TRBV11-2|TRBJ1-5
CASSSQNSNQPQHF
TGTGCCAGCAGCTCCCAGAATAGCAATCAGCCCCAGCATTTT
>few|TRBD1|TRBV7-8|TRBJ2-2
CASSLTGGYVGELFF
TGTGCCAGCAGCTTAACAGGGGGCTATGTCGGGGAGCTGTTTTTT
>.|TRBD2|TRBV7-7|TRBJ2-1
CASSLSPGTRDYNEQFF
TGTGCTAGCAGCTTAAGCCCGGGGACTAGAGACTACAATGAGCAGTTCTTC
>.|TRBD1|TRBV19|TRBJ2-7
CASRGGQGTFYEQYF
TGTGCCAGTAGGGGCGGACAGGGAACATTCTACGAGCAGTACTTC